The text below deals with one T cell receptor (beta chain). The target antigen is unknown. The data were obtained in a study of cytomegalovirus exposure and HLA in healthy donors. Study-wide results and limits: Analysis was carried out at a later point, and it linked a missense DCLRE1C variant to TCR beta V- and J-gene trimming. TCR beta chains numbering 164 were designated cytomegalovirus-associated.

This CDR3 region has 14 residues. V lost 0 bases and J lost 2, with 8 bases in between. Germline V CDR1 and CDR2: ENHRY, SYGVKD. The PCR ran on 60 Vbeta and 13 Jbeta primers. Authors' processing steps: About 10 million shared chains were among the 60 million to 80 million unique TCR beta chains that a later analysis counted. Some clones are missing from TCRdb's copy, which holds only in-frame ones; the method was immunoSEQ multiplex PCR. Clone size and V and J calls were adopted from that table, with D and trimming inferred from the DNA. The sample has around 64,000 clones; 55% to 65% are singletons. The sequenced material came from PBMCs. The sequence came from a woman between 45 and 60 years old in good health and CMV-seronegative. The chain has TRBV10-3 and TRBJ2-7; D not certain. The CDR3 bases are TGTGCCATCAGTGAGTCTTACAGAGCCTACGAGCAGTACTTC. Protein product: CAISESYRAYEQYF.